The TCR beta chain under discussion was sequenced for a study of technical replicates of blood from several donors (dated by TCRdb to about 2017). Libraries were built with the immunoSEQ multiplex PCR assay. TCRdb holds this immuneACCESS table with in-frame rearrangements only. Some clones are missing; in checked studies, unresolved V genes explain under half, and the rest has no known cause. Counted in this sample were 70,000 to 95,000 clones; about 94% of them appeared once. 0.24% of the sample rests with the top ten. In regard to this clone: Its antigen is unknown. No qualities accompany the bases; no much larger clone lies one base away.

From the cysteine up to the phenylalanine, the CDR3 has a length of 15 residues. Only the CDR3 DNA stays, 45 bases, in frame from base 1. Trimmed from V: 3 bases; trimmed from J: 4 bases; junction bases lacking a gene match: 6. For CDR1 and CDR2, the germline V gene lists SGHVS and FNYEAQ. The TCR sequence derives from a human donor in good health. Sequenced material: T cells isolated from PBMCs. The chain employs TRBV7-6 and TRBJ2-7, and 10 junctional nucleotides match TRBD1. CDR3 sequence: CASSLAGTGAYEQYF. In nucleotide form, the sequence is TGTGCCAGCAGCTTGGCTGGGACAGGGGCGTACGAGCAGTACTTC.